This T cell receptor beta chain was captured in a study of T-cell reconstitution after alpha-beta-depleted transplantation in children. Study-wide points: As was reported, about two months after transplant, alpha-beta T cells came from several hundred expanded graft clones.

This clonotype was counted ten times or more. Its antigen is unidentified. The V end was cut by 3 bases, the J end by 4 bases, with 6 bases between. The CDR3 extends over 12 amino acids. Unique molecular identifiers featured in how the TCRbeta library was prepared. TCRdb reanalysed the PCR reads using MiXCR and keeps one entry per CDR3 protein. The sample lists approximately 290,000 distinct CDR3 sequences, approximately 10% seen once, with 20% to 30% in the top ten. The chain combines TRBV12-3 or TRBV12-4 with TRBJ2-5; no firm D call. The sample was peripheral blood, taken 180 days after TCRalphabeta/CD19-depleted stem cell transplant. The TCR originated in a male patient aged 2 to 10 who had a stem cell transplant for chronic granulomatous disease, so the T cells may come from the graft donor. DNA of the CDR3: TGTGCCAGCAGTTTCCGTAGAGAGACCCAGTACTTC. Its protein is CASSFRRETQYF.